The present TCR beta chain was sequenced within a study of blood T cell repertoires in COVID-19. Trimming removed 9 bases from V and 4 bases from J, with 9 bases in between. Germline V gene lookup returns CDR1 KGHDR and CDR2 SFDVKD. The length of the CDR3 is 11 residues. TCRdb's table, derived via immunoSEQ multiplex PCR, lists solely in-frame clones and lacks some. The sample shows about 120,000 clones, more than 80% of them seen only once. What was sequenced was peripheral blood. The rearrangement links TRBV24-1 to TRBJ2-7; unclear D gene. The sequence came from a woman between 50 and 59 years old with acute or convalescent COVID-19. This chain's CDR3 is CATPASYEQYF. CDR3 bases: TGTGCCACCCCTGCGAGTTACGAGCAGTACTTC.